These 29 T cell receptor beta chains came from one sample sequenced in a study of blood T cell repertoires in COVID-19. The table came from immunoSEQ multiplex PCR; TCRdb's copy has only in-frame clones and leaves some out. The data contain around 300,000 clones, over 85% of them singletons. Sequencing was done on a sample of PBMCs or T cells enriched from blood (not recorded which). The receptors originated from a woman younger than 45 who had recovered from COVID-19.

V and J are TRBV7-9 and TRBJ2-1; 7 bases fit TRBD2. Germline values: CDR1 SEHNR, CDR2 FQNEAQ (reference sequence). This CDR3 contains 17 residues. Trimming took 1 base from V and 4 from J; bases not matched to a gene: 10. This CDR3 reads CASSLGMTGGPYNEQFF. The DNA for the CDR3 is TGTGCCAGCAGCTTAGGGATGACGGGGGGTCCTTACAATGAGCAGTTCTTC. Full variable domain (rest looked up from reference TRBV7-9 and TRBJ2-1): DTGVSQNPRHKITKRGQNVTFRCDPISEHNRLYWYRQTLGQGPEFLTYFQNEAQLEKSRLLSDRFSAERPKGSFSTLEIQRTEQGDSAMYLCASSLGMTGGPYNEQFFGPGTRLTVL.

The V gene is TRBV5-1, the J gene TRBJ2-7; 9 bases map to TRBD1. The CDR3 covers 15 residues. Germline CDR1 is SGHRS and CDR2 is YFSETQ. V was pared by 4 bases and J by 5 bases, with 10 bases of the junction left unmatched. CDR3 bases: TGCGCCAGCAGCCCGGGGACAGGGAGTATCCACGAGCAGTACTTC. It is translated as CASSPGTGSIHEQYF.

V is TRBV6-6 and J is TRBJ2-7; a possible D gene is TRBD2 (5 bases). The V end lost 4 bases, the J end lost 3 bases, and 10 bases lay between the germline ends. This CDR3 comprises 13 residues. Germline CDR1 reads MNHNY; CDR2 reads SVGAGI (reference sequence). The CDR3 protein is CASSSRRDYEQYF. DNA for the CDR3: TGTGCCAGCAGTTCGCGCCGGGACTACGAGCAGTACTTC.

The V gene is TRBV7-9, the J gene TRBJ1-1, with D hard to call. Per the germline V gene, CDR1 is SEHNR and CDR2 is FQNEAQ (reference sequence). Trimming removed 8 bases at V and 10 bases at J, with 20 bases between. This CDR3 is built from 13 residues. The CDR3 spells CASQVPGRFGAFF. The CDR3, as DNA: TGTGCCAGCCAGGTCCCGGGGAGGTTTGGAGCTTTCTTT. The full variable domain, rest sourced from reference TRBV7-9 and TRBJ1-1, is DTGVSQNPRHKITKRGQNVTFRCDPISEHNRLYWYRQTLGQGPEFLTYFQNEAQLEKSRLLSDRFSAERPKGSFSTLEIQRTEQGDSAMYLCASQVPGRFGAFFGQGTRLTVV.

The chain links TRBV9 to TRBJ1-2, with D perhaps matching TRBD1 (6 bases). Per the germline V gene, CDR1 is SGDLS and CDR2 is YYNGEE. V lost 6 bases, J lost 8 bases, and 23 bases lay in between. The CDR3 covers 15 residues. The CDR3 nucleotides are TGTGCCAGCACAAGCTTTGACAGGTCTCTGGACGGCTACACCTTC. It encodes CASTSFDRSLDGYTF.

The chain recombines TRBV18 with TRBJ1-2; TRBD1 agrees at 9 bases. V dropped 4 bases and J dropped 4; count of bases not matched to a gene: 13. The CDR3 is made up of 17 amino acids. Germline V CDR1 and CDR2: KGHSH, LQKENI. As DNA, the CDR3 is TGTGCCAGCTCACACACACCGGGACAGGGTCAAAGCTATGGCTACACCTTC. Protein: CASSHTPGQGQSYGYTF. The variable domain in full, with the rest retrieved from reference TRBV18 and TRBJ1-2, is NAGVMQNPRHLVRRRGQEARLRCSPMKGHSHVYWYRQLPEEGLKFMVYLQKENIIDESGMPKERFSAEFPKEGPSILRIQQVVRGDSAAYFCASSHTPGQGQSYGYTFGSGTRLTVV.

The chain is built from TRBV6-5 and TRBJ1-2; D not certain. Per the germline V gene, CDR1 is MNHEY and CDR2 is SVGAGI. Trimming cost V 6 bases and J 4 bases, with 12 bases left between them. The length of the CDR3 is 13 residues. DNA for the CDR3: TGTGCCAGCAGCCCCGGTCCCCTCTATGGCTACACCTTC. Amino acid sequence: CASSPGPLYGYTF.

This clone was counted a single time. V gene TRBV27 combines with J gene TRBJ2-7; the match to TRBD1 covers 11 bases. This CDR3 has 15 amino acids. With 6 bases clipped from V and 1 base from J, the junction kept 5 bases outside the gene matches. CDR1 is MNHEY, CDR2 SMNVEV, per germline (reference sequence). The CDR3 coding sequence is TGTGCCAGCAGGCGGACAGGGGGCGGATCCTACGAGCAGTACTTC. Protein product: CASRRTGGGSYEQYF.

The V gene is TRBV6-5, the J gene TRBJ1-4; 8 bases map to TRBD1. This CDR3 is 15 amino acids long. Germline V CDR1 and CDR2: MNHEY, SVGAGI. The junction had 3 bases not matched to a gene; V was cut back by 0 bases and J by 6 bases. CDR3 nucleotide sequence: TGTGCCAGCAGTTACTCATACAGGGGGGATGAAAAACTGTTTTTT. Its protein is CASSYSYRGDEKLFF.

The genes are TRBV24-1 and TRBJ2-3; the D gene is possibly TRBD1 (5 bases). The CDR3 is 15 residues long. CDR1 and CDR2 (germline): KGHDR, SFDVKD. V lost 3 bases and J lost 0, with 9 bases in between. The CDR3 DNA reads as TGTGCCACCAGTGATCACAGGCGGAGCACAGATACGCAGTATTTT. Translated, it gives CATSDHRRSTDTQYF.

This clone has only a few counts. The V call is TRBV19, the J call TRBJ1-3; unclear D gene. With 9 bases removed from V and 4 bases from J, the gap between germline ends came to 19 bases. CDR3 length equals 15 residues. Germline CDR1 LNHDA, CDR2 SQIVND (reference sequence). The CDR3 bases are TGTGCCAGCCTCGGACTGATGGGAAACGGAAACACCATATATTTT. Its protein product is CASLGLMGNGNTIYF.

In this sample, this clone turned up once. The chain combines TRBV7-2 with TRBJ1-2, with 8 positions matching TRBD1. With V trimmed by 4 bases and J by 7 bases, 8 bases remained unmatched. The germline V gene has CDR1 SGHTA and CDR2 FQGNSA. The CDR3 totals 14 residues. CDR3 protein: CASSYQQGGLGYTF. DNA of the CDR3: TGTGCCAGCAGCTACCAACAGGGGGGACTTGGCTACACCTTC.

This chain uses TRBV6-5 with TRBJ2-7; no clear D gene. CDR1 and CDR2 (germline): MNHEY, SVGAGI. The ends were cut back, 1 base at V and 0 bases at J, with 10 bases in the middle. CDR3 length: 15 amino acids. In nucleotides, the CDR3 is TGTGCCAGCAGTTACTGGCTAGAGAACTCCTACGAGCAGTACTTC. Amino acids: CASSYWLENSYEQYF.

The chain's CDR3 is CSASRAGGRRQPQHF. In DNA, the CDR3 is TGCAGTGCTAGTCGGGCAGGAGGGCGAAGGCAGCCCCAGCATTTT. V is TRBV20-1 and J is TRBJ1-5; no clear D gene. Germline loops: CDR1 DFQATT, CDR2 SNEGSKA (reference sequence). V was shortened by 3 bases and J by 7 bases, with 19 bases between the two germline ends. The length of the CDR3 is 15 residues.

This clone was counted once. The V gene is TRBV6-1, the J gene TRBJ2-5; 16 positions match TRBD2. V trimming: 0 bases; J trimming: 5 bases; junction bases outside the gene matches: 9. This CDR3 region has 19 residues. Germline V gives CDR1 MNHNS, CDR2 SASEGT. In DNA form, the CDR3 reads TGTGCCAGCAGTGAAGCCTTGGGGACTAGCGGGAGGGCCTCGGAGACCCAGTACTTC. Its translation is CASSEALGTSGRASETQYF.

The rearrangement uses TRBV20-1 and TRBJ1-1; possible D gene TRBD1, 6 bases. Germline assignment: CDR1 DFQATT and CDR2 SNEGSKA (reference sequence). V lost 3 bases, J lost 10 bases, and 18 bases lay in between. This CDR3 is 13 amino acids long. The CDR3 is CSASYRGGDGAFF. The CDR3 coding sequence is TGCAGTGCTAGTTACCGGGGGGGCGACGGAGCTTTCTTT.

CDR3 region: CASSLLYGEQFF. CDR3 bases: TGTGCCAGCAGCCTCCTATATGGTGAGCAGTTCTTC. This chain links TRBV3-1 (or the pseudogene TRBV3-2) with TRBJ2-1; D call uncertain. V gave up 4 bases and J gave up 9 bases, with 10 bases separating them. This CDR3 has 12 residues. Germline values: CDR1 LGHDT, CDR2 YNNKEL (reference sequence).

The chain carries TRBV19 and TRBJ2-2, with 7 nucleotides matching TRBD2. Looked up from germline, CDR1 is LNHDA and CDR2 is SQIVND (reference sequence). The V segment lost 7 bases and the J segment 5 bases; nucleotides outside the gene matches: 10. CDR3 length: 15 residues. In DNA, the CDR3 is TGTGCCAGTATTCTGGGGGGGTTGGGAACCGGGGAGCTGTTTTTT. Translating it yields CASILGGLGTGELFF.

The chain couples TRBV7-9 to TRBJ2-3; the match to TRBD2 covers 11 bases. Per the germline V gene, CDR1 is SEHNR and CDR2 is FQNEAQ (reference sequence). Germline trimming cut 5 bases from V and 2 bases from J; bases unmatched to any gene: 12. This CDR3 has 18 residues. CDR3 DNA: TGTGCCAGCAGCCGGCACCGACTAGCGGGGACCTACACAGATACGCAGTATTTT. This codes for CASSRHRLAGTYTDTQYF.

This chain joins TRBV27 and TRBJ1-2; D is uncertain. The germline V gene has CDR1 MNHEY and CDR2 SMNVEV (reference sequence). Trimming left V 5 bases short and J 4 bases short, with 14 bases between. The CDR3 contains 14 residues. This CDR3 is CASSTRSGSYGYTF. In DNA, the CDR3 is TGTGCCAGCAGTACGAGGAGTGGATCCTATGGCTACACCTTC.

The chain carries TRBV2 and TRBJ2-7; TRBD1 aligns across 9 bases. Germline-derived CDR1 and CDR2 are SNHLY and FYNNEI. The CDR3 has 13 residues. Germline trimming cut 6 bases from V and 3 bases from J; bases unmatched to any gene: 3. The CDR3 spells CASRDRGSYEQYF. DNA for the CDR3: TGTGCCAGCAGGGACAGGGGAAGCTACGAGCAGTACTTC.

The chain couples TRBV10-3 to TRBJ1-1, with TRBD1 as a possible D gene (6 bases). Per germline, CDR1 ENHRY and CDR2 SYGVKD. Trimming left V 7 bases short and J 0 bases short, with 12 bases between. The CDR3 loop spans 14 amino acids. DNA for the CDR3: TGTGCCATCAAAACAGGGACGATGAACACTGAAGCTTTCTTT. This sequence encodes CAIKTGTMNTEAFF.

This clone was observed a single time. The chain couples TRBV24-1 to TRBJ1-4; 8 nucleotides line up with TRBD1. Germline-derived CDR1 and CDR2 are KGHDR and SFDVKD. With 4 bases clipped from V and 3 bases from J, the junction kept 6 bases outside the gene matches. The CDR3 extends over 16 amino acids. Written as DNA, the CDR3 is TGTGCCACCAGTGAAGCCACAGGGGGATCTAATGAAAAACTGTTTTTT. Protein: CATSEATGGSNEKLFF.

This clone was found a few times. This rearrangement joins TRBV6-1 to TRBJ1-3, with 11 bases matching TRBD1. CDR3 length: 17 residues. Germline V gene data show CDR1 as MNHNS and CDR2 as SASEGT. The V and J ends lost 2 bases and 3 bases, in that order; junction bases with no gene match: 6. DNA of the CDR3: TGTGCCAGCAGTGAATACGGGACAGGGGGTTTTGGAAACACCATATATTTT. This encodes CASSEYGTGGFGNTIYF.

The chain combines TRBV4-1 with TRBJ1-2; weak D call: TRBD1 (6 bases). V dropped 4 bases and J dropped 8 bases, with 23 bases sitting between them. CDR1 MGHRA and CDR2 YSYEKL come from the germline V gene. The CDR3 runs to 16 residues. CDR3 protein: CASSPFPSTGTRGYTF. The CDR3 DNA is TGCGCCAGCAGCCCATTCCCTTCGACAGGAACGAGGGGCTACACCTTC.

The rearrangement joins TRBV19 to TRBJ1-2, with D possibly matching TRBD1 (5 bases). The CDR3 extends over 13 amino acids. Trimming pared 4 bases from V and 6 bases from J, leaving 12 bases between. Germline V gene sequence: CDR1 LNHDA, CDR2 SQIVND (reference sequence). CDR3 sequence (DNA): TGTGCCAGTAGTAGAACAGGCATCGATGGCTACACCTTC. This translates into CASSRTGIDGYTF. Together with reference TRBV19 and TRBJ1-2, the CDR3 gives the full variable domain: DGGITQSPKYLFRKEGQNVTLSCEQNLNHDAMYWYRQDPGQGLRLIYYSQIVNDFQKGDIAEGYSVSREKKESFPLTVTSAQKNPTAFYLCASSRTGIDGYTFGSGTRLTVV.

The rearrangement uses TRBV9 and TRBJ1-6; no reliable D call. This CDR3 is 16 amino acids long. Germline V lookup: CDR1 SGDLS, CDR2 YYNGEE. The V gene lost 1 base and the J gene lost 0 bases, with 8 bases spanning the gap. CDR3 coding DNA: TGTGCCAGCAGCGTATTATCCAGCTCCTATAATTCACCCCTCCACTTT. This translates into CASSVLSSSYNSPLHF.

The V gene is TRBV11-2, the J gene TRBJ2-5, with D possibly matching TRBD1 (5 bases). From germline, CDR1 is SGHAT and CDR2 FQNNGV. Trimming removed 4 bases at V and 5 bases at J, with 5 bases between. The CDR3 runs 11 residues. The CDR3 sequence: CASSSGETQYF. CDR3 DNA: TGTGCCAGCAGCTCAGGGGAGACCCAGTACTTC.

This clone was observed once. The genes are TRBV6-2 or TRBV6-3 and TRBJ1-5; D is uncertain. Per the germline V gene, CDR1 is MNHEY and CDR2 is SVGEGT. CDR3 length: 19 amino acids. V was pared by 6 bases and J by 0 bases, with 24 bases between. CDR3 region: CASSEGRAYRTDSNQPQHF. Here the CDR3 DNA reads TGTGCCAGCAGCGAAGGGCGGGCTTACCGGACGGATAGCAATCAGCCCCAGCATTTT.